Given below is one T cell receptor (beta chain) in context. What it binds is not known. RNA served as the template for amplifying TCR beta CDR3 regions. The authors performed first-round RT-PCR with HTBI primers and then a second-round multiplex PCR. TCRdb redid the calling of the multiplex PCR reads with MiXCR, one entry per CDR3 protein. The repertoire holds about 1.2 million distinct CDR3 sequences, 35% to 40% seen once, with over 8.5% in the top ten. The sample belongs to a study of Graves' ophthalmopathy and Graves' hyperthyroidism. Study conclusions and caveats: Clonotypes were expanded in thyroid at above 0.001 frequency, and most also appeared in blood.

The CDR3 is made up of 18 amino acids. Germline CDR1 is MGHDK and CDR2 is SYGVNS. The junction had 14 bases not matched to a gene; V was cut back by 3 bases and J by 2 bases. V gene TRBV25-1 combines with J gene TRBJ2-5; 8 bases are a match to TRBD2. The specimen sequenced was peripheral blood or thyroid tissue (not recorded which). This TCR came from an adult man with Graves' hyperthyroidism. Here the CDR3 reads CASSDGRGVPGEQETQYF. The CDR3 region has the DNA TGTGCCAGCAGTGATGGGCGGGGGGTACCCGGGGAGCAAGAGACCCAGTACTTC.